This TCR beta chain was recovered during a study of blood T cells in healthy people across ages. Study-level findings and limits: Both higher diversity and more naive CD4+ cells marked long-lived donors when set against aged donors. From one million sequenced T cells, diversity estimates were lower bounds.

Peripheral blood samples of roughly 9.8 milliliters were drawn from each donor. Total RNA was extracted at no less than 6 micrograms per sample. This clonotype was seen more than once but under ten times. Its target is unknown. CDR1 SGDLS and CDR2 YYNGEE come from the germline V gene. V was clipped by 4 bases and J by 0 bases, with 11 bases between them. The CDR3 loop spans 15 amino acids. A J-beta primer mix and a sample-barcoded 5' primer were used in a second PCR of about 6 to 12 cycles. Each CDR3 protein gets one entry after TCRdb re-called the 5' RACE reads with MiXCR. The sample includes 630,000 or so distinct CDR3 sequences, about 32% of them seen just once.

The sample consisted of blood. This receptor was obtained from a woman of 80 years or more in good health. The V call is TRBV9, the J call TRBJ1-5; D is unclear. CDR3 bases: TGTGCCAGCAGCAAGGACGGGAATAGCAATCAGCCCCAGCATTTT. The encoded protein is CASSKDGNSNQPQHF.